This T cell receptor beta chain was captured by sequencing in a study of T cell clonotyping in hematopoietic cell transplantation. Study observations and caveats: Cells were unsorted, so CD4 and CD8 contributions were not separated. At the given depth, recipient repertoires were over 95% de novo clonotypes. After transplant, recipient diversity fell while pathologically expanded clonotypes grew through day 180.

Some clones are missing from TCRdb's copy, which holds only in-frame ones; the method was immunoSEQ multiplex PCR. This sample yields roughly 42,000 clones, of which 94% are seen a single time; more than 0.7% belongs to the top ten. About this clone itself: Antigen: not known.

The sequencing sample was made of peripheral blood mononuclear cells. The TCR originated in a woman in her 50s in good health. Some clones in this sample may be carry-over from other donors' samples.

As DNA, the CDR3 is TGCGCCAGCAGCCAAGGTTACAGGGGGCTCTCTGGAAACACCATATATTTT. As protein: CASSQGYRGLSGNTIYF. The genes are TRBV4-3 and TRBJ1-3, with 9 bases that match TRBD1. The CDR3 runs to 17 residues. Germline V CDR1 and CDR2: LGHNA, YSLEER. V was clipped by 1 base and J by 0 bases; unmatched bases: 4.